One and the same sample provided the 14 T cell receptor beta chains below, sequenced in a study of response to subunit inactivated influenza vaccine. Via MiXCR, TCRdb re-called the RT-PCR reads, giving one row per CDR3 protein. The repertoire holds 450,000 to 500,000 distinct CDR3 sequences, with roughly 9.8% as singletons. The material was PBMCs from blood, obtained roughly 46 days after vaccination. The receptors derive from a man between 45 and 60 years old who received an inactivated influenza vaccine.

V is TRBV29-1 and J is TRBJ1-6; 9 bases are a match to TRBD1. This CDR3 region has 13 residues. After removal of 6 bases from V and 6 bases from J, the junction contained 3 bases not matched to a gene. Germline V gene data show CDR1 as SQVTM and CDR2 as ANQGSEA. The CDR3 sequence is CSVGTGLNSPLHF. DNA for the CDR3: TGCAGCGTGGGGACAGGGCTTAATTCACCCCTCCACTTT.

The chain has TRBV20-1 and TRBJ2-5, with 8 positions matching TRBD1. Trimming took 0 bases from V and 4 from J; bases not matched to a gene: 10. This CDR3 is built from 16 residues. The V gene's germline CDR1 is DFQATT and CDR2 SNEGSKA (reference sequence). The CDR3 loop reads CSARDTMTGALETQYF. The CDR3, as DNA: TGCAGTGCTAGAGATACGATGACAGGGGCACTAGAGACCCAGTACTTC.

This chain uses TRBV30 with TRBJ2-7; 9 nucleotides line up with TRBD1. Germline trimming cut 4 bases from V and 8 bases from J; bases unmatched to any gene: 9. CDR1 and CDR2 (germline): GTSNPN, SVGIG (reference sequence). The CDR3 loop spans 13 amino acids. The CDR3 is CAWKSRDREKQYF. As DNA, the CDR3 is TGTGCCTGGAAGTCCCGGGACAGGGAGAAGCAGTACTTC.

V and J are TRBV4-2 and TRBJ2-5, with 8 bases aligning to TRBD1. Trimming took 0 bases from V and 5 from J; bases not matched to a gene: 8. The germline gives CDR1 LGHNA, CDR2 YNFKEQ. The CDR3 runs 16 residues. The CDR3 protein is CASSQDRGRLVETQYF. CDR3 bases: TGTGCCAGCAGCCAAGACAGGGGGCGGCTAGTGGAGACCCAGTACTTC.

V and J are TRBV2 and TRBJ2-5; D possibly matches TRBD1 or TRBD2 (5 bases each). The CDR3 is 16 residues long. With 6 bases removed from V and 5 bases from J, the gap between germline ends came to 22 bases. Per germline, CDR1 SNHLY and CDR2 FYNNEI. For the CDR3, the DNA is TGTGCCAGCAGAAAACCGGGACCGACGATAGGGGAGACCCAGTACTTC. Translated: CASRKPGPTIGETQYF.

This chain's CDR3 is CASSLLGRTNTEAFF. The CDR3 nucleotides are TGTGCCAGCAGTCTACTAGGACGGACCAACACTGAAGCTTTCTTT. The chain combines TRBV6-5 with TRBJ1-1; D unresolved. This CDR3 has 15 residues. V was pared by 5 bases and J by 2 bases, with 15 bases between. CDR1 is MNHEY, CDR2 SVGAGI, per germline.

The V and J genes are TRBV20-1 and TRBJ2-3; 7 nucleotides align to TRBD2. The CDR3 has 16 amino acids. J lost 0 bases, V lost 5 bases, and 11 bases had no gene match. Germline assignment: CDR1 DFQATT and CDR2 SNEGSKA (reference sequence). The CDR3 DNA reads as TGCAGTGCTTCCTCCGGACTAGTGCTAAGCACAGATACGCAGTATTTT. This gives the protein CSASSGLVLSTDTQYF.

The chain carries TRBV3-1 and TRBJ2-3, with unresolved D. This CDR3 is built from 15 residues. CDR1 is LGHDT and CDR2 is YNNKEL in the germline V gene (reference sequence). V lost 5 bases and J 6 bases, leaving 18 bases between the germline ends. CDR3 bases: TGTGCCAGCAGCAAAGGGCCCCTCGGATCCGATACGCAGTATTTT. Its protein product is CASSKGPLGSDTQYF.

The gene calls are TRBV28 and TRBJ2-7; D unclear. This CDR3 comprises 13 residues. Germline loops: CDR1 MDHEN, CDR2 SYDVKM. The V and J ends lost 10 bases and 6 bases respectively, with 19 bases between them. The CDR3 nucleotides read TGTGCCATGGGCCCCGGGCTCCCCTGCGAGCAGTACTTC. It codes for CAMGPGLPCEQYF.

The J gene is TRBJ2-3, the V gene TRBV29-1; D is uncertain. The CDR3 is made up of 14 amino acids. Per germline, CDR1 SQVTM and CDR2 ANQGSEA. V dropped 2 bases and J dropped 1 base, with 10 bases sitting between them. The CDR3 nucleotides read TGCAGCGTTGAATATGGTGGGGGCACAGATACGCAGTATTTT. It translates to CSVEYGGGTDTQYF.

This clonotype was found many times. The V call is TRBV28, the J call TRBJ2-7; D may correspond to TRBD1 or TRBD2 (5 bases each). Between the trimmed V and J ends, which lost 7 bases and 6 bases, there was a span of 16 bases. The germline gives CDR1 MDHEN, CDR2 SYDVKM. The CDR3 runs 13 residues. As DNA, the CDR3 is TGTGCCAGCACTCCGGGACGAATGGGCGAGCAGTACTTC. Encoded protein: CASTPGRMGEQYF. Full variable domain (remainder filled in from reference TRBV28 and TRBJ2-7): DVKVTQSSRYLVKRTGEKVFLECVQDMDHENMFWYRQDPGLGLRLIYFSYDVKMKEKGDIPEGYSVSREKKERFSLILESASTNQTSMYLCASTPGRMGEQYFGPGTRLTVT.

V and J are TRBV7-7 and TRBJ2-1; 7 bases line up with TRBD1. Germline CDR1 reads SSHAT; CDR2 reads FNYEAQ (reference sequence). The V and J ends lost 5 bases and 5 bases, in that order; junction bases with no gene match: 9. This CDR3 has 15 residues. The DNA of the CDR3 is TGTGCCAGCAGCCGAAACAGGGGAGAGGACAATGAGCAGTTCTTC. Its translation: CASSRNRGEDNEQFF.

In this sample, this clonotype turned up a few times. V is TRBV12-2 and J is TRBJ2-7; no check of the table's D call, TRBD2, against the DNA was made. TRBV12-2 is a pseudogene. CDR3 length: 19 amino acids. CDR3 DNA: TGTGCAAGTCGCTTAGATCGGCTAGCGGGGGGCCCCCTCTCCTACGAGCAGTACTTC. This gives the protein CASRLDRLAGGPLSYEQYF.

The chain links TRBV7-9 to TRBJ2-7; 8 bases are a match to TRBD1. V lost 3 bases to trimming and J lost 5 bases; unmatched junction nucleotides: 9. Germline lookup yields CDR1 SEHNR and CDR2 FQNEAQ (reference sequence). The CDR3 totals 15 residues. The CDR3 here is CASSFYLAGGDEQYF. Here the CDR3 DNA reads TGTGCCAGCAGCTTCTATCTGGCAGGGGGCGACGAGCAGTACTTC.